This passage covers 14 T cell receptor beta chains from one sample sequenced in a study of identifying expanded T cells in peripheral blood. Generated by immunoSEQ multiplex PCR, the TCRdb table keeps only in-frame clones and is missing some. This sample has 80,000 to 95,000 clones, with around 89% found just once. Sequences were obtained from blood. These receptors were obtained from a person between 18 and 69 years old in good health.

This chain uses TRBV4-3 with TRBJ2-3, with D perhaps matching TRBD2 (6 bases). V was trimmed by 4 bases and J by 6 bases, leaving 23 bases between them. The germline CDR1 and CDR2 sequences are LGHNA and YSLEER. This CDR3 has 17 amino acids. Written as DNA, the CDR3 is TGCGCCAGCAGCCCCGGAGGGCGGTCTTTTGGGGCCGATACGCAGTATTTT. Translating gives CASSPGGRSFGADTQYF.

J is TRBJ1-4 and V is TRBV7-2, with a weak D call TRBD1 (5 bases). The length of the CDR3 is 14 residues. Germline values: CDR1 SGHTA, CDR2 FQGNSA. The V gene lost 1 base and the J gene lost 8 bases, with 11 bases spanning the gap. The CDR3 region has the DNA TGTGCCAGCAGCTTAGTAGGGGTTTTCGAAAAACTGTTTTTT. Translated, it gives CASSLVGVFEKLFF.

The rearrangement links TRBV25-1 to TRBJ2-1; 7 bases fit TRBD1. Losses at the gene ends were 4 bases for V and 8 bases for J; bases not matched to a gene: 8. This CDR3 spans 14 amino acids. In germline, CDR1 is MGHDK, CDR2 SYGVNS. DNA of the CDR3: TGTGCCAGCAGTGTTCGGACAGGCGAGGATGAGCAGTTCTTC. This gives the protein CASSVRTGEDEQFF.

This rearrangement joins TRBV4-2 to TRBJ2-7; D gene uncertain. The V gene's germline CDR1 is LGHNA and CDR2 YNFKEQ. V lost 0 bases to trimming and J lost 12 bases, with 18 bases between them. The CDR3 contains 14 residues. The CDR3 region has the DNA TGTGCCAGCAGCCAAGATCTTCAAGGTCTTGAACCGTACTTC. Translating gives CASSQDLQGLEPYF.

The gene calls are TRBV18 and TRBJ1-1; 7 nucleotides align to TRBD1. Germline V CDR1 and CDR2: KGHSH, LQKENI. V lost 5 bases to trimming and J lost 1 base; unmatched junction nucleotides: 1. This CDR3 has 13 amino acids. CDR3 bases: TGTGCCAGCTCAGGGGACAGGAACACTGAAGCTTTCTTT. Amino acid sequence: CASSGDRNTEAFF.

The genes are TRBV2 and TRBJ2-3; D is unresolved. V was shortened by 2 bases and J by 0 bases, with 15 bases between the two germline ends. Looked up from germline, CDR1 is SNHLY and CDR2 is FYNNEI. The CDR3 has 17 amino acids. The CDR3 reads CASSETSGRPSTDTQYF. The CDR3 bases are TGTGCCAGCAGTGAAACCTCTGGGCGGCCGAGCACAGATACGCAGTATTTT.

This clone has more than one count but fewer than ten. The rearrangement joins TRBV6-4 to TRBJ2-1, with TRBD1 as a possible D gene (6 bases). Germline CDR1 is MRHNA and CDR2 is SNTAGT. The CDR3 consists of 15 residues. V lost 2 bases and J 6 bases, leaving 14 bases between the germline ends. CDR3 coding DNA: TGTGCCAGCAGTGACAGCCAGGGGTCGGCCAATGAGCAGTTCTTC. Translated, it gives CASSDSQGSANEQFF.

V and J are TRBV6-5 and TRBJ1-1; TRBD1 might be the D (5 bases). Germline V gene lookup returns CDR1 MNHEY and CDR2 SVGAGI. Trimming took off 0 bases at V and 2 bases at J, with 7 bases between the two ends. The CDR3 sequence is 14 residues long. The CDR3 DNA reads TGTGCCAGCAGTTACTCGGGGCGAAACACTGAAGCTTTCTTT. This translates into CASSYSGRNTEAFF.

The CDR3 loop is CASSLVRGNVETQYF. The DNA for the CDR3 is TGTGCCAGCAGCTTAGTCCGGGGGAATGTAGAGACCCAGTACTTC. J is TRBJ2-5 and V is TRBV7-9; D possibly corresponds to TRBD2 (6 bases). Trimming shortened V by 1 base and J by 4 bases, and 13 bases separated the two germline ends. CDR1 and CDR2 from the germline V gene are SEHNR and FQNEAQ (reference sequence). There are 15 residues in the CDR3.

V usage is TRBV7-9 and J usage is TRBJ2-3, with D perhaps matching TRBD1 (6 bases). This CDR3 spans 15 amino acids. The V gene lost 4 bases and the J gene lost 0 bases, with 11 bases spanning the gap. Per germline, CDR1 SEHNR and CDR2 FQNEAQ (reference sequence). The CDR3 reads CASSSGTHSTDTQYF. The CDR3 DNA reads as TGTGCCAGCAGCTCCGGGACACACAGCACAGATACGCAGTATTTT.

The sample holds one count of this clone. CDR3 in DNA: TGTGCCAGCAGTCTAGACATCACCGGACCCTCCTACGAGCAGTACTTC. As protein: CASSLDITGPSYEQYF. V usage is TRBV27 and J usage is TRBJ2-7; D is unresolved. This CDR3 spans 16 amino acids. Deletions cut 5 bases from V and 0 bases from J, with 17 bases between. Germline V lookup: CDR1 MNHEY, CDR2 SMNVEV (reference sequence).

The chain joins TRBV5-1 to TRBJ2-3; perhaps D is TRBD1 or TRBD2 (5 bases each). Germline-derived CDR1 and CDR2 are SGHRS and YFSETQ. The CDR3 has 13 residues. V was trimmed by 1 base and J by 11 bases, leaving 14 bases between them. CDR3 nucleotide sequence: TGCGCCAGCAGCTTGTCGTCTGAGGGGAGGCAGTATTTT. Amino acid sequence: CASSLSSEGRQYF.

The chain uses TRBV5-1 and TRBJ1-5; weak D call: TRBD1 (5 bases). Trimming left V 3 bases short and J 0 bases short, with 10 bases between. This CDR3 is built from 15 residues. From germline, CDR1 is SGHRS and CDR2 YFSETQ. As DNA, the CDR3 is TGCGCCAGCAGCTGGGACGGAGATAGCAATCAGCCCCAGCATTTT. This gives the protein CASSWDGDSNQPQHF.

V usage is TRBV18 and J usage is TRBJ2-1; 7 positions agree with TRBD2. The CDR3 is 14 amino acids. CDR1 is KGHSH, CDR2 LQKENI, per germline. V lost 4 bases and J lost 0; bases outside the gene matches: 0. CDR3 sequence: CASSRGGSYNEQFF. The CDR3 DNA follows: TGTGCCAGCTCACGCGGGGGCTCCTACAATGAGCAGTTCTTC.